Listed below are T cell receptor beta chains from one sample, sequenced in a study of control samples from healthy donors and cancer patients. Sequenced by immunoSEQ multiplex PCR; TCRdb stores in-frame clones only, minus some. The sample carries 110,000 to 150,000 clones, 89% recorded once. Sequencing was carried out using blood. Receptors originate from a man under 40 in good health. The CDR3 runs from the conserved cysteine through the conserved F or W. The order of the fields is J gene, V gene, clone size, D gene, CDR3 protein, CDR3 DNA. The D gene is left open where the match is weak. The size of a clone is reported for some rows only, either as once, few or many, or as a class for expanded clones.

J: TRBJ2-1; V: TRBV7-9; size: -; D: TRBD1; CDR3: CASSYIPGTGASSYNEQFF; DNA: TGTGCCAGCAGCTATATCCCCGGGACAGGGGCGAGCTCCTACAATGAGCAGTTCTTC
J: TRBJ2-3; V: TRBV9; size: -; D: -; CDR3: CASSPPGGDTQYF; DNA: TGTGCCAGCAGCCCACCAGGAGGGGATACGCAGTATTTT
J: TRBJ2-3; V: TRBV3-1/TRBV3-2; size: -; D: TRBD1; CDR3: CASSHQTGGPDTQYF; DNA: TGTGCCAGCAGCCATCAGACAGGGGGCCCAGATACGCAGTATTTT
J: TRBJ2-5; V: TRBV1; size: -; D: -; CDR3: CTSSPSCGAETQYF; DNA: TGCACCAGCAGTCCTTCTTGTGGAGCAGAGACCCAGTACTTC
J: TRBJ2-1; V: TRBV6-4; size: few; D: -; CDR3: CASSDSGGAHNEQFF; DNA: TGTGCCAGCAGTGACTCTGGCGGGGCCCACAATGAGCAGTTCTTC
J: TRBJ2-2; V: TRBV9; size: -; D: TRBD2; CDR3: CATGGLGDTGELFF; DNA: TGTGCCACAGGCGGACTAGGGGACACCGGGGAGCTGTTTTTT
J: TRBJ2-2; V: TRBV7-3; size: -; D: TRBD1; CDR3: CASSLFGDRAIGELFF; DNA: TGTGCCAGCAGCTTATTCGGGGACAGGGCGATCGGGGAGCTGTTTTTT
J: TRBJ1-2; V: TRBV7-2; size: -; D: -; CDR3: CASSLDAVRGAGGYTF; DNA: TGTGCCAGCAGCTTAGATGCCGTGAGGGGGGCTGGCGGCTACACCTTC
J: TRBJ2-5; V: TRBV3-1/TRBV3-2; size: -; D: -; CDR3: CASSQEGTRYDETQYF; DNA: TGTGCCAGCAGCCAAGAAGGGACGAGGTACGACGAGACCCAGTACTTC
J: TRBJ2-1; V: TRBV5-4; size: -; D: -; CDR3: CASSLVALVSSYNEQFF; DNA: TGTGCCAGCAGCTTGGTGGCCCTAGTGAGCTCCTACAATGAGCAGTTCTTC
J: TRBJ1-1; V: TRBV30; size: -; D: -; CDR3: CAWSRQNTEAFF; DNA: TGTGCCTGGAGCCGACAGAACACTGAAGCTTTCTTT
J: TRBJ1-3; V: TRBV18; size: -; D: -; CDR3: CASSQDLRSGNTIYF; DNA: TGTGCCAGCTCACAAGACCTCCGCTCTGGAAACACCATATATTTT
J: TRBJ2-2; V: TRBV11-3; size: -; D: -; CDR3: CASSWENTGELFF; DNA: TGTGCCAGCAGCTGGGAGAACACCGGGGAGCTGTTTTTT
J: TRBJ2-7; V: TRBV6-2/TRBV6-3; size: -; D: -; CDR3: CASSFPHPYEQYF; DNA: TGTGCCAGCAGCTTCCCACATCCGTACGAGCAGTACTTC
J: TRBJ2-3; V: TRBV5-4; size: -; D: TRBD1; CDR3: CASSRQTGVRADTQYF; DNA: TGTGCCAGCAGCCGGCAAACAGGGGTTCGAGCAGATACGCAGTATTTT
J: TRBJ2-1; V: TRBV5-1; size: once; D: TRBD2; CDR3: CASSLLPGLGYNEQFF; DNA: TGCGCCAGCAGCTTATTGCCGGGACTAGGATACAATGAGCAGTTCTTC
J: TRBJ2-7; V: TRBV18; size: -; D: -; CDR3: CASVGVGEQYF; DNA: TGTGCCAGCGTGGGGGTGGGTGAGCAGTACTTC
J: TRBJ1-6; V: TRBV5-4; size: -; D: -; CDR3: CASSSLSGGLGFNSPLHF; DNA: TGTGCCAGCAGCTCGTTAAGCGGAGGGTTGGGATTTAATTCACCCCTCCACTTT
J: TRBJ1-5; V: TRBV19; size: -; D: -; CDR3: CASSRDRANQPQHF; DNA: TGTGCCAGTAGTAGGGACCGCGCCAATCAGCCCCAGCATTTT
J: TRBJ2-2; V: TRBV7-3; size: -; D: -; CDR3: CASTSSGGGELFF; DNA: TGTGCCAGCACCTCGTCTGGTGGCGGGGAGCTGTTTTTT
J: TRBJ2-7; V: TRBV5-1; size: -; D: TRBD2; CDR3: CASSPGSGSDYEQYF; DNA: TGCGCCAGCAGCCCAGGAAGCGGGAGTGACTACGAGCAGTACTTC
J: TRBJ2-2; V: TRBV7-2; size: -; D: -; CDR3: CASREAQGRGRGELFF; DNA: TGTGCCAGCAGGGAAGCGCAGGGCAGGGGACGGGGGGAGCTGTTTTTT
J: TRBJ1-2; V: TRBV7-9; size: -; D: TRBD1; CDR3: CASSYGQGNYGYTF; DNA: TGTGCCAGCAGCTACGGACAGGGAAACTATGGCTACACCTTC
J: TRBJ2-5; V: TRBV24-1; size: -; D: TRBD1; CDR3: CATSRTGEQETQYF; DNA: TGTGCCACCAGTCGGACAGGGGAACAAGAGACCCAGTACTTC
J: TRBJ2-7; V: TRBV5-1; size: -; D: -; CDR3: CAGKTEPTTYEQYF; DNA: TGCGCCGGAAAGACAGAACCTACTACCTACGAGCAGTACTTC
J: TRBJ2-7; V: TRBV7-9; size: -; D: -; CDR3: CASSPALFYEQYF; DNA: TGTGCCAGCAGCCCTGCACTATTCTACGAGCAGTACTTC
J: TRBJ2-7; V: TRBV19; size: -; D: -; CDR3: CASRGAYEQYF; DNA: TGTGCCAGTAGGGGGGCCTACGAGCAGTACTTC
J: TRBJ2-1; V: TRBV9; size: -; D: -; CDR3: CASSVGVDEQFF; DNA: TGTGCCAGCAGCGTAGGAGTGGATGAGCAGTTCTTC
J: TRBJ2-5; V: TRBV10-3; size: few; D: -; CDR3: CAIRSSVQETQYF; DNA: TGTGCCATCAGAAGTTCGGTCCAAGAGACCCAGTACTTC
J: TRBJ2-7; V: TRBV6-5; size: -; D: -; CDR3: CASTSTRFEQYF; DNA: TGTGCCAGCACCTCGACCCGTTTCGAGCAGTACTTC
J: TRBJ1-1; V: TRBV28; size: -; D: TRBD1; CDR3: CASSPLPGQGMDEAFF; DNA: TGTGCCAGCAGCCCCCTCCCGGGACAGGGGATGGATGAAGCTTTCTTT
J: TRBJ2-7; V: TRBV6-5; size: -; D: -; CDR3: CASSPEGSLGKQYF; DNA: TGTGCCAGCAGTCCAGAAGGATCGCTGGGTAAGCAGTACTTC
J: TRBJ2-3; V: TRBV7-2; size: once; D: -; CDR3: CASSPRLWDTQYF; DNA: TGTGCCAGCAGCCCCCGGTTATGGGATACGCAGTATTTT
J: TRBJ2-2; V: TRBV5-1; size: -; D: -; CDR3: CASSETGRNTGELFF; DNA: TGCGCCAGCAGCGAAACAGGACGGAACACCGGGGAGCTGTTTTTT
J: TRBJ2-2; V: TRBV6-5; size: -; D: TRBD2; CDR3: CASSYWAAGGDGELFF; DNA: TGTGCCAGCAGTTACTGGGCTGCGGGAGGGGACGGGGAGCTGTTTTTT
J: TRBJ1-5; V: TRBV6-2/TRBV6-3; size: -; D: TRBD1; CDR3: CASSKPSMTGTGQPQHF; DNA: TGTGCCAGCAGTAAACCCTCCATGACAGGGACCGGTCAGCCCCAGCATTTT
J: TRBJ2-1; V: TRBV3-1/TRBV3-2; size: -; D: TRBD1; CDR3: CASSRRDRDNEQFF; DNA: TGTGCCAGCAGCCGCCGGGACAGGGACAATGAGCAGTTCTTC
J: TRBJ2-7; V: TRBV7-2; size: -; D: TRBD2; CDR3: CASSLEGLAGAYEQYF; DNA: TGTGCCAGCAGCTTAGAAGGACTAGCGGGAGCCTACGAGCAGTACTTC
J: TRBJ2-1; V: TRBV5-5; size: -; D: TRBD1; CDR3: CASSAAGTDNEQFF; DNA: TGTGCCAGCAGCGCCGCCGGGACAGACAATGAGCAGTTCTTC
J: TRBJ2-7; V: TRBV5-4; size: -; D: TRBD1; CDR3: CASSSDRGQYEQYF; DNA: TGTGCCAGCAGCTCCGACAGGGGGCAATACGAGCAGTACTTC
J: TRBJ2-2; V: TRBV11-3; size: -; D: -; CDR3: CASSWDRGGTSGNTGELFF; DNA: TGTGCCAGCAGCTGGGACAGGGGGGGGACTAGCGGGAACACCGGGGAGCTGTTTTTT
J: TRBJ1-5; V: TRBV4-2; size: -; D: -; CDR3: CASAPANNQPQHF; DNA: TGTGCCAGCGCCCCTGCGAACAATCAGCCCCAGCATTTT
J: TRBJ1-6; V: TRBV18; size: -; D: TRBD1; CDR3: CASSISGQADNSPLHF; DNA: TGTGCCAGCTCAATATCCGGACAGGCCGATAATTCACCCCTCCACTTT
J: TRBJ1-1; V: TRBV5-4; size: -; D: TRBD1; CDR3: CASSLDREGPEAFF; DNA: TGTGCCAGCAGCTTAGACAGGGAGGGTCCTGAAGCTTTCTTT